This passage covers 28 T cell receptor beta chains from one sample sequenced in a study of T cells after yellow fever vaccination. TCRdb itself ran the 5' RACE reads through MiXCR, one entry per CDR3 protein. Among hundreds of thousands of distinct CDR3 sequences, approximately 13% were seen once, and the ten largest hold over 12%. This sample comprised PBMCs, obtained on the day of the yellow fever booster vaccination. The receptor set was obtained from a man in his thirties or forties who received the YFV17D yellow fever vaccine.

This sequence joins TRBV20-1 and TRBJ2-1; 8 bases map to TRBD1. J gave up 2 bases and V 6 bases, and 6 bases lay outside the gene matches. CDR3 length: 14 amino acids. Germline lookup yields CDR1 DFQATT and CDR2 SNEGSKA (reference sequence). The CDR3, as DNA: TGCAGTGCCACCAGACAGGGGCCCTACAATGAGCAGTTCTTC. It translates to CSATRQGPYNEQFF.

This clonotype was detected a few times. The rearrangement uses TRBV20-1 and TRBJ2-1; tentatively, D is TRBD2 (6 bases). The V gene's germline CDR1 is DFQATT and CDR2 SNEGSKA (reference sequence). The V end lost 3 bases, the J end lost 7 bases, and 10 bases lay between the germline ends. CDR3 length equals 12 residues. This chain's CDR3 is CSASSRENEQFF. The CDR3 DNA reads TGCAGTGCTAGTTCTCGGGAGAATGAGCAGTTCTTC.

This clonotype has a count of ten or more. Compared with germline, one end of the junction differs, possibly owing to a read error. This chain joins TRBV28 and TRBJ2-2, with TRBD2 identical over 7 bases. The CDR3 runs to 13 residues. Germline V gives CDR1 MDHEN, CDR2 SYDVKM. CDR3 residues: CASSGTNTGELFF. The CDR3 bases are TGCGCCAGCAGCGGGACGAACACCGGGGAGCTGTTTTTT.

This clonotype was seen only a few times. The V call is TRBV7-3, the J call TRBJ2-6; the D is unclear. The V gene's germline CDR1 is SGHTA and CDR2 FQGTGA. The V end was cut by 2 bases, the J end by 0 bases, with 8 bases between. The CDR3 runs to 16 residues. For the CDR3, the DNA is TGTGCCAGCAGCTTAGATAGCAGCTCTGGGGCCAACGTCCTGACTTTC. This encodes CASSLDSSSGANVLTF. Drawing the rest from reference TRBV7-3 and TRBJ2-6, the complete variable domain is GAGVSQTPSNKVTEKGKYVELRCDPISGHTALYWYRQSLGQGPEFLIYFQGTGAADDSGLPNDRFFAVRPEGSVSTLKIQRTERGDSAVYLCASSLDSSSGANVLTFGAGSRLTVL.

This clonotype has only a few counts. The chain is built from TRBV7-2 and TRBJ1-6; D might be TRBD1 (6 bases). Trimming cost V 2 bases and J 10 bases, with 12 bases left between them. The germline gives CDR1 SGHTA, CDR2 FQGNSA. CDR3 length: 14 residues. The CDR3 nucleotides read TGTGCCAGCAGCTTACGGGGGGCAGGATCACCCCTCCACTTT. The encoded protein is CASSLRGAGSPLHF.

This clonotype was seen only a few times. The chain carries TRBV20-1 and TRBJ2-2, with 12 bases aligning to TRBD2. J was trimmed by 5 bases and V by 6 bases; bases with no gene match: 13. Germline V gene lookup returns CDR1 DFQATT and CDR2 SNEGSKA (reference sequence). This CDR3 comprises 17 residues. CDR3 bases: TGCAGTGCCCCTATTCGACTAGCGGGAGTATCTACCGGGGAGCTGTTTTTT. Protein sequence: CSAPIRLAGVSTGELFF.

This sequence joins TRBV7-2 and TRBJ2-3; TRBD2 might be the D (6 bases). The CDR3 extends over 13 amino acids. Trimming removed 3 bases from V and 5 bases from J, with 9 bases in between. CDR1 is SGHTA, CDR2 FQGNSA, per germline. The CDR3 is CASSFMGGDTQYF. Here the CDR3 DNA reads TGTGCCAGCAGCTTCATGGGGGGAGATACGCAGTATTTT.

This clonotype was recorded a few times. J is TRBJ1-2 and V is TRBV12-3 or TRBV12-4; D is unclear. V lost 1 base and J 4 bases, leaving 7 bases between the germline ends. The CDR3 is 13 amino acids. The CDR3 nucleotides are TGTGCCAGCAGTTTAGGGCAGGTCTATGGCTACACCTTC. Amino acids: CASSLGQVYGYTF.

This clonotype was seen only a few times. This chain connects TRBV12-3 or TRBV12-4 to TRBJ2-3; TRBD2 is a possible D gene (7 bases). Trimming took 8 bases from V and 2 from J, leaving 14 bases between them. This CDR3 contains 14 residues. This CDR3 reads CASSGGQPTDTQYF. Here the CDR3 DNA reads TGTGCCAGCTCGGGGGGCCAACCCACAGATACGCAGTATTTT.

This clonotype was seen only a few times. This chain uses TRBV7-3 with TRBJ2-7; the D gene could be TRBD1 or TRBD2 (5 bases each). Trimming took off 6 bases at V and 4 bases at J, with 13 bases between the two ends. The CDR3 has 13 amino acids. Per the germline V gene, CDR1 is SGHTA and CDR2 is FQGTGA. CDR3 in DNA: TGTGCCAGCAGTGAGGGGCCCCTGTACGAGCAGTACTTC. Its translation is CASSEGPLYEQYF.

This clonotype appeared a few times. The chain carries TRBV7-2 and TRBJ2-3, with D possibly TRBD2 on 5 matching bases. Germline values: CDR1 SGHTA, CDR2 FQGNSA. The ends were cut back, 1 base at V and 5 bases at J, with 10 bases in the middle. This CDR3 spans 14 amino acids. DNA of the CDR3: TGTGCCAGCAGCTTAGTTTGGGAGAAAGATACGCAGTATTTT. This sequence encodes CASSLVWEKDTQYF.

In its sample, this clonotype was seen many times. V and J are TRBV7-2 and TRBJ1-5; no firm D call. V was trimmed by 3 bases and J by 1 base, leaving 4 bases between them. CDR1 is SGHTA, CDR2 FQGNSA, per germline. CDR3 length: 13 residues. This chain's CDR3 is CASSFASNQPQHF. The CDR3 DNA follows: TGTGCCAGCAGCTTTGCGAGCAATCAGCCCCAGCATTTT. The full variable domain, in which reference TRBV7-2 and TRBJ1-5 provide the parts outside the CDR3, is GAGVSQSPSNKVTEKGKDVELRCDPISGHTALYWYRQSLGQGLEFLIYFQGNSAPDKSGLPSDRFSAERTGGSVSTLTIQRTQQEDSAVYLCASSFASNQPQHFGDGTRLSIL.

In its sample, this clonotype was seen a few times. The rearrangement uses TRBV6-2 or TRBV6-3 and TRBJ2-3, with 15 nucleotides matching TRBD2. CDR3 length: 17 residues. Germline CDR1 MNHEY, CDR2 SVGEGT. V shed 2 bases, J shed 3 bases, and the junction held 3 bases outside the gene matches. CDR3: CASSYPGLAGGTDTQYF. Here the CDR3 DNA reads TGTGCCAGCAGTTACCCGGGACTAGCGGGAGGAACAGATACGCAGTATTTT.

This clonotype was seen a few times. This chain joins TRBV28 and TRBJ2-7; tentative D call: TRBD1 (6 bases). V lost 5 bases and J lost 2, with 13 bases in between. Germline CDR1 and CDR2: MDHEN and SYDVKM. CDR3 length equals 14 residues. CDR3 sequence reads: CASSGPDSTYEQYF. In nucleotides, the CDR3 is TGTGCCAGCAGTGGCCCGGACAGTACCTACGAGCAGTACTTC.

This clonotype has more than one count but fewer than ten. The V call is TRBV11-2, the J call TRBJ2-5; TRBD2 might be the D (5 bases). The ends were cut back, 5 bases at V and 1 base at J, with 14 bases in the middle. CDR3 length equals 15 residues. CDR1 is SGHAT, CDR2 FQNNGV, per germline. CDR3 nucleotide sequence: TGTGCCAGCAGCCCAGCGGCAGGCCCCCAAGAGACCCAGTACTTC. It translates to CASSPAAGPQETQYF.

CDR3: CASSEGVQETQYF. The DNA of the CDR3 is TGTGCCAGCAGCGAGGGAGTACAAGAGACCCAGTACTTC. V is TRBV5-6 and J is TRBJ2-5; D possibly corresponds to TRBD2 (5 bases). Germline loops: CDR1 SGHDT, CDR2 YYEEEE. With 4 bases removed from V and 2 bases from J, the gap between germline ends came to 9 bases. The CDR3 runs to 13 residues.

V gene TRBV10-3 combines with J gene TRBJ2-3; D remains unclear. The CDR3 contains 12 residues. V was cut by 5 bases and J by 5 bases, with 8 bases left in between. CDR1 and CDR2 from the germline V gene are ENHRY and SYGVKD. This CDR3 reads CAISQAGDTQYF. DNA of the CDR3: TGTGCCATCAGTCAAGCTGGAGATACGCAGTATTTT.

The gene calls are TRBV12-3 or TRBV12-4 and TRBJ2-1; D is undetermined. Trimming stripped 5 bases from V and 10 bases from J, with 6 bases between. The CDR3 extends over 10 amino acids. The CDR3 sequence is CASSLIEQFF. CDR3 DNA: TGTGCCAGCAGTCTGATAGAGCAGTTCTTC.

This clonotype was recorded a few times. CDR3 sequence: CASKELDTQYF. For the CDR3, the DNA is TGTGCCAGCAAGGAGCTCGATACGCAGTATTTT. This chain connects TRBV6-5 to TRBJ2-3, with unresolved D. With 7 bases removed from V and 6 bases from J, the gap between germline ends came to 8 bases. CDR1 is MNHEY and CDR2 is SVGAGI in the germline V gene. The CDR3 covers 11 residues.

This clonotype was detected ten times or more. V is TRBV29-1 and J is TRBJ2-3, with a weak D call TRBD2 (5 bases). The germline V gene has CDR1 SQVTM and CDR2 ANQGSEA. Trimming shortened V by 8 bases and J by 2 bases, and 11 bases separated the two germline ends. The CDR3 spans 12 residues. Here the CDR3 reads CSIRETTDTQYF. The CDR3 bases are TGCAGCATTAGGGAGACCACAGATACGCAGTATTTT.

The rearrangement joins TRBV6-2 or TRBV6-3 to TRBJ2-1; no firm D call. In germline, CDR1 is MNHEY, CDR2 SVGEGT. CDR3 length equals 13 residues. Trimming removed 5 bases at V and 1 base at J, with 6 bases between. CDR3 bases: TGTGCCAGCAGTCGTTATTCCTACAATGAGCAGTTCTTC. This translates into CASSRYSYNEQFF.

The genes are TRBV3-1 and TRBJ1-2; D is unclear. Germline loops: CDR1 LGHDT, CDR2 YNNKEL (reference sequence). Between the trimmed V and J ends, which lost 2 bases and 7 bases, there was a span of 5 bases. CDR3 length equals 11 residues. The CDR3 nucleotides are TGTGCCAGCAGCCAAAACCGTGGCTACACCTTC. It yields the protein CASSQNRGYTF.

This clonotype was detected many times. The chain uses TRBV28 and TRBJ2-1, with a weak D call TRBD1 (5 bases). CDR1 is MDHEN, CDR2 SYDVKM, per germline. The CDR3 is 14 amino acids. Trimming shortened V by 7 bases and J by 4 bases, and 14 bases separated the two germline ends. CDR3 coding DNA: TGTGCCAGCATTGCAGGGCAAGGGTACAATGAGCAGTTCTTC. Amino acids: CASIAGQGYNEQFF.

In this sample, this clonotype turned up a few times. V and J are TRBV10-3 and TRBJ2-5, with 10 positions matching TRBD2. Per the germline V gene, CDR1 is ENHRY and CDR2 is SYGVKD. V trimming: 6 bases; J trimming: 2 bases; junction bases outside the gene matches: 9. CDR3 length equals 16 residues. The DNA of the CDR3 is TGTGCCATCAGGAGGGCTAGCGGGAGCCCGCAAGAGACCCAGTACTTC. Its translation: CAIRRASGSPQETQYF.

The chain combines TRBV11-2 with TRBJ2-1, with 7 bases aligning to TRBD2. The CDR3 runs 18 residues. V lost 0 bases to trimming and J lost 0 bases; unmatched junction nucleotides: 8. Germline V gene data show CDR1 as SGHAT and CDR2 as FQNNGV. For the CDR3, the DNA is TGTGCCAGCAGCTTAGAGGGGTCGGGCGGGAGCTCCTACAATGAGCAGTTCTTC. Translated: CASSLEGSGGSSYNEQFF.

The chain joins TRBV6-1 to TRBJ1-1; D gene ambiguous. Germline values: CDR1 MNHNS, CDR2 SASEGT. Trimming removed 5 bases from V and 4 bases from J, with 11 bases in between. The CDR3 is 13 residues long. This chain's CDR3 is CASSRRGPTEAFF. For the CDR3, the DNA is TGTGCCAGCAGTCGACGAGGGCCCACTGAAGCTTTCTTT.

This clonotype came up a few times. The chain carries TRBV7-2 and TRBJ1-1; TRBD1 might be the D (6 bases). The V and J ends lost 5 bases and 11 bases respectively, with 18 bases between them. Germline V gene lookup returns CDR1 SGHTA and CDR2 FQGNSA. This CDR3 has 13 residues. DNA for the CDR3: TGTGCCAGCAGCGAGGGGGGCCTAGCCGTCGCTTTCTTT. Its translation is CASSEGGLAVAFF. Variable domain in full (rest from reference TRBV7-2 and TRBJ1-1): GAGVSQSPSNKVTEKGKDVELRCDPISGHTALYWYRQSLGQGLEFLIYFQGNSAPDKSGLPSDRFSAERTGGSVSTLTIQRTQQEDSAVYLCASSEGGLAVAFFGQGTRLTVV.

This clonotype turned up a few times. This chain links TRBV5-1 with TRBJ1-2; D call uncertain. CDR3 length: 14 amino acids. Per germline, CDR1 SGHRS and CDR2 YFSETQ. Trimming removed 1 base from V and 7 bases from J, with 14 bases in between. As DNA, the CDR3 is TGCGCCAGCAGCTTGAGTGCAATTGGCGGTGGCTACACCTTC. This translates into CASSLSAIGGGYTF.